Reported below is one T cell receptor (beta chain). Its antigen is unknown. This sample was included in a study of brain T cells in children with intractable seizures. Broader study findings: Patients' HCMV serostatus was unknown; virus specificity rests on CDR3 similarity alone.

CDR1 is LNHDA, CDR2 SQIVND, per germline (reference sequence). The ends were cut back, 3 bases at V and 7 bases at J, with 13 bases in the middle. The CDR3 is 13 amino acids. Some clones are missing from TCRdb's copy, which holds only in-frame ones; the method was immunoSEQ multiplex PCR. This table holds 75,000 to 80,000 clones, just over 90% found once. The genes are TRBV19 and TRBJ2-7, with a weak D call TRBD1 (6 bases). This sequence was found in a boy in the first two years of life with tuberous sclerosis and intractable seizures. Specimen: peripheral blood, collected at surgery. Here the CDR3 DNA reads TGTGCCAGTAGTATTAACAGGGTAGGGGAGCAGTACTTC. It yields the protein CASSINRVGEQYF.